The T cell receptor beta chain under discussion was sequenced for a study of graft-versus-host responses after intestinal transplantation. Produced via immunoSEQ multiplex PCR; TCRdb's table is partial and in-frame only. The sample comprises approximately 24,000 clones, over 90% of which are singletons, and roughly 2.1% rests with the top ten. The CDR3 is 14 amino acids. The junction had 4 bases not matched to a gene; V was cut back by 2 bases and J by 3 bases. Germline loops: CDR1 MNHNY, CDR2 SVGAGI (reference sequence). This sample comprised PBMCs, obtained 38 to 40 days after intestinal transplant. The chain uses TRBV6-6 and TRBJ2-7; 7 bases line up with TRBD1. This clonotype was sampled from a human patient who received an intestinal transplant, so some T cells may come from the graft donor. CDR3 nucleotide sequence: TGTGCCAGCAGTTACGACAGGGCCAACTACGAGCAGTACTTC. It yields the protein CASSYDRANYEQYF.